The T cell receptor beta chain under discussion was sequenced for a study of blood T cells in healthy people across ages. With respect to this clonotype: Its matching antigen is unknown.

Isolation yielded PBMCs, at least 7 million per sample, in every case. RNA extraction gave at least 5 micrograms of total RNA per sample. General observations from the study: One million T cells yielded diversity estimates that were considered underestimates. The study found more naive CD4+ cells and higher diversity in long-lived than aged donors.

A J-beta primer mix and a sample-barcoded 5' primer were used in a second PCR of roughly 6 to 12 cycles. TCRdb re-called the 5' RACE reads through MiXCR, storing one row per CDR3 protein. The sample holds more than 1 million distinct CDR3 sequences, under 45% seen once. Germline V lookup: CDR1 SGHTA, CDR2 FQGNSA. The V end lost 0 bases, the J end lost 3 bases, and 2 bases lay between the germline ends. This CDR3 spans 12 amino acids. V gene TRBV7-2 combines with J gene TRBJ1-1, with D unresolved. The sample was blood. The clonotype comes from a woman aged 60-75 years in good health. The DNA of the CDR3 is TGTGCCAGCAGCTTAGCTCACACTGAAGCTTTCTTT. It codes for CASSLAHTEAFF. Complete variable domain (other parts from reference TRBV7-2 and TRBJ1-1): GAGVSQSPSNKVTEKGKDVELRCDPISGHTALYWYRQSLGQGLEFLIYFQGNSAPDKSGLPSDRFSAERTGGSVSTLTIQRTQQEDSAVYLCASSLAHTEAFFGQGTRLTVV.